This T cell receptor beta chain stems from a study of cytomegalovirus exposure and HLA in healthy donors. CDR3 length: 12 amino acids. V lost 4 bases and J lost 6, with 9 bases in between. CDR1 is SNHLY, CDR2 FYNNEI, per germline. This clone was observed a few times. Its cognate antigen is unknown. Findings and limits, study-wide: Follow-up analysis found HLA locus-dependent TCR association rates, highest for DRB1 and lowest for HLA-C. Roughly even sequencing depth across donors was the assumption behind the presence/absence analyses. Cytomegalovirus status, reportedly, was diagnosed with high specificity and sensitivity by the classifier.

Both 60 Vbeta primers and 13 Jbeta primers went into the PCR. The data were produced by immunoSEQ multiplex PCR, yet TCRdb's version contains in-frame clones alone and is incomplete. The sample has 50,000 to 70,000 clones; approximately 80% are singletons. Sequenced input: PBMCs. The chain recombines TRBV2 with TRBJ1-2; D is unclear. The clonotype was recovered from a female donor in good health and CMV-seronegative. DNA of the CDR3: TGTGCCAGCAGTGTCCCCCCAAATGGCTACACCTTC. It codes for CASSVPPNGYTF.